The 26 T cell receptor beta chains below were found in one sample sequenced in a study of neurological immune-mediated disorders. The time point here: technical triplicate 1. TCRdb re-analysed the 5' RACE reads in MiXCR, keeping a single row per CDR3 protein. The table records around 37,000 distinct CDR3 sequences, around 10% of them present only once. The material sequenced was PBMCs. These receptors all come from a man in his 60s with HTLV-1-associated myelopathy (HAM/TSP).

This clonotype showed up many times. The chain joins TRBV29-1 to TRBJ2-3; perhaps TRBD1 as D (6 bases). The CDR3 runs to 12 residues. CDR1 is SQVTM and CDR2 is ANQGSEA in the germline V gene. V was cut by 6 bases and J by 2 bases, with 9 bases left in between. CDR3 amino acids: CSVRDNTDTQYF. The CDR3 coding sequence is TGCAGCGTCCGGGACAACACAGATACGCAGTATTTT.

In its sample, this clonotype was seen many times. The chain uses TRBV12-3 or TRBV12-4 and TRBJ2-5, with D unclear. CDR3 length equals 14 residues. Trimming removed 7 bases from V and 0 bases from J, with 12 bases in between. CDR3 sequence (DNA): TGTGCCAGCACCTCAGAGATCTACCAAGAGACCCAGTACTTC. Translated, it gives CASTSEIYQETQYF.

Ten or more counts support this clonotype. The gene calls are TRBV5-8 and TRBJ2-3, with 7 bases identical to TRBD2. The ends lost 4 bases at V and 2 bases at J; junction bases unmatched: 13. The CDR3 loop spans 17 amino acids. The germline CDR1 and CDR2 sequences are SGHTS and YDEGEE. The CDR3 DNA sequence: TGTGCCAGCAGCCAGCGGGAAGGCGTTAAACACACAGATACGCAGTATTTT. Its translation is CASSQREGVKHTDTQYF.

This clonotype was detected ten times or more. The chain has TRBV5-1 and TRBJ2-2, with D maybe TRBD1 (6 bases). Germline CDR1 SGHRS, CDR2 YFSETQ. The CDR3 contains 16 residues. Trimming removed 0 bases at V and 5 bases at J, with 14 bases between. This CDR3 is CASSLGQGMPTGELFF. The CDR3 DNA follows: TGCGCCAGCAGCTTGGGGCAGGGGATGCCGACCGGGGAGCTGTTTTTT.

This clonotype was counted ten times or more. The V gene is TRBV19, the J gene TRBJ2-2, with D perhaps TRBD2 (5 bases). Trimming stripped 7 bases from V and 5 bases from J, with 11 bases between. Germline loops: CDR1 LNHDA, CDR2 SQIVND (reference sequence). The CDR3 has 13 amino acids. The CDR3 sequence is CASMASGTGELFF. The CDR3 nucleotides read TGTGCCAGTATGGCCTCGGGGACCGGGGAGCTGTTTTTT.

At least ten counts were recorded for this clonotype. V is TRBV28 and J is TRBJ2-5, with D tentatively TRBD1 or TRBD2 (7 bases each). V was cut by 11 bases and J by 4 bases, with 17 bases left in between. CDR1 MDHEN and CDR2 SYDVKM come from the germline V gene. The CDR3 is 13 residues long. This CDR3 reads CAVEGGGIETQYF. For the CDR3, the DNA is TGTGCCGTGGAGGGAGGGGGCATAGAGACCCAGTACTTC.

This clonotype was seen at least ten times. V usage is TRBV20-1 and J usage is TRBJ1-1, with D unclear. There are 14 residues in the CDR3. Germline CDR1 and CDR2: DFQATT and SNEGSKA (reference sequence). V gave up 5 bases and J gave up 2 bases, with 15 bases separating them. CDR3 sequence reads: CSAPHDGTNTEAFF. CDR3 in DNA: TGCAGTGCTCCCCACGACGGAACCAACACTGAAGCTTTCTTT.

In this sample, this clonotype turned up many times. This rearrangement joins TRBV29-1 to TRBJ2-1, with D perhaps TRBD2 (5 bases). The CDR3 is 16 residues long. Deletions cut 6 bases from V and 1 base from J, with 19 bases between. Looked up from germline, CDR1 is SQVTM and CDR2 is ANQGSEA. CDR3: CSVRAEPQLSYNEQFF. DNA of the CDR3: TGCAGCGTGAGGGCGGAACCCCAGCTTTCCTACAATGAGCAGTTCTTC.

In its sample, this clonotype was seen many times. The chain joins TRBV20-1 to TRBJ2-1; D perhaps matches TRBD2 (6 bases). This CDR3 has 15 residues. V was cut by 5 bases and J by 6 bases, with 20 bases left in between. In germline, CDR1 is DFQATT, CDR2 SNEGSKA (reference sequence). The CDR3 loop reads CSAAPSLTSSNEQFF. The DNA for the CDR3 is TGCAGTGCTGCCCCTTCTTTAACTAGCTCCAATGAGCAGTTCTTC.

At least ten counts were recorded for this clonotype. The chain is built from TRBV10-2 and TRBJ1-5; D call uncertain. The V end lost 10 bases, the J end lost 2 bases, and 18 bases lay between the germline ends. The CDR3 loop spans 15 amino acids. CDR1 and CDR2 from the germline V gene are WSHSY and SAAADI. CDR3 amino acids: CATLEGWGGNQPQHF. CDR3 sequence (DNA): TGCGCCACTCTTGAGGGATGGGGAGGCAATCAGCCCCAGCATTTT.

This clonotype was seen repeatedly, ten times or more. CDR3 protein: CASTVEGRGEAFF. DNA of the CDR3: TGTGCCAGCACCGTAGAGGGTAGGGGCGAAGCTTTCTTT. The rearrangement links TRBV2 to TRBJ1-1; tentative D call: TRBD1 (5 bases). CDR3 length: 13 amino acids. Germline V lookup: CDR1 SNHLY, CDR2 FYNNEI. Trimming cost V 7 bases and J 8 bases, with 17 bases left between them.

In this sample, this clonotype turned up many times. This chain joins TRBV6-5 and TRBJ2-1; TRBD2 agrees at 8 bases. CDR1 MNHEY and CDR2 SVGAGI come from the germline V gene. V dropped 6 bases and J dropped 1; count of bases not matched to a gene: 8. The CDR3 is 16 amino acids. The CDR3 region is CASSPGGGRSYNEQFF. The CDR3 nucleotides are TGTGCCAGCAGCCCGGGGGGGGGTAGGTCCTACAATGAGCAGTTCTTC.

Many counts were recorded for this clonotype. This chain uses TRBV27 with TRBJ2-5; 8 bases are shared with TRBD2. The V gene's germline CDR1 is MNHEY and CDR2 SMNVEV (reference sequence). This CDR3 comprises 15 residues. The J segment lost 1 base and the V segment lost 3 bases, leaving 4 bases of the junction unmatched. CDR3 DNA sequence: TGTGCCAGCAGTTTTAGACTAGCGACCCAAGAGACCCAGTACTTC. Amino acid sequence: CASSFRLATQETQYF.

As to this clonotype: Sequence at one end of the junction differs from germline and may be a read error. This chain links TRBV12-3 or TRBV12-4 with TRBJ2-7; no clear D. The CDR3 is made up of 12 amino acids. The CDR3 region is CASTSRCYEQYF. The CDR3 DNA reads TGTGCCAGCACCTCCCGGTGCTACGAACAGTACTTC.

This clonotype has at least ten counts. V is TRBV20-1 and J is TRBJ2-1, with 16 bases fitting TRBD2. Germline trimming cut 4 bases from V and 10 bases from J; bases unmatched to any gene: 4. Germline-derived CDR1 and CDR2 are DFQATT and SNEGSKA (reference sequence). The CDR3 loop spans 14 amino acids. Here the CDR3 reads CSATGTSGRVEQFF. CDR3 coding DNA: TGCAGTGCTACCGGGACTAGCGGGAGGGTGGAGCAGTTCTTC.

This clonotype was seen ten or more times. The chain joins TRBV20-1 to TRBJ2-7, with a possible D match to TRBD1 (5 bases). Germline V gene data show CDR1 as DFQATT and CDR2 as SNEGSKA (reference sequence). The CDR3 has 15 residues. The V and J ends lost 6 bases and 5 bases respectively, with 23 bases between them. In DNA form, the CDR3 reads TGCAGTGCGAGTGCGACGAAAGGGGATTGGGACGAGCAGTACTTC. Translating gives CSASATKGDWDEQYF.

This clonotype was observed at least ten times. The chain carries TRBV20-1 and TRBJ2-1; 7 bases line up with TRBD1. The CDR3 spans 14 residues. In germline, CDR1 is DFQATT, CDR2 SNEGSKA (reference sequence). After removal of 6 bases from V and 4 bases from J, the junction contained 9 bases not matched to a gene. The CDR3: CSAYHGTVYNEQFF. In nucleotides, the CDR3 is TGCAGTGCCTACCACGGGACAGTTTACAATGAGCAGTTCTTC.

This clonotype was observed at least ten times. The chain carries TRBV27 and TRBJ1-2; D gene ambiguous. Germline V CDR1 and CDR2: MNHEY, SMNVEV (reference sequence). Trimming removed 3 bases from V and 4 bases from J, with 15 bases in between. The CDR3 spans 15 residues. The CDR3 nucleotides read TGTGCCAGCAGTTTTGGACCCTCTGGAGGCTATGGCTACACCTTC. This sequence encodes CASSFGPSGGYGYTF.

This clonotype is medium-sized in the sample. The chain carries TRBV24-1 and TRBJ2-3; D assignment may be TRBD1 or TRBD2 (5 bases each). This CDR3 region has 16 residues. Germline V gene data show CDR1 as KGHDR and CDR2 as SFDVKD. Trimming pared 3 bases from V and 4 bases from J, leaving 16 bases between. CDR3 sequence reads: CATSDPDPRGPDTQYF. The CDR3 bases are TGTGCCACCAGTGATCCCGACCCTCGGGGACCAGATACGCAGTATTTT.

This clonotype was counted ten times or more. The CDR3 loop reads CASGSRTYEQYF. The CDR3 DNA reads as TGTGCCAGCGGGTCTAGGACCTACGAGCAGTACTTC. The chain joins TRBV5-5 to TRBJ2-7; D is ambiguous. The CDR3 has 12 amino acids. Germline V gene lookup returns CDR1 SGHKS and CDR2 YYEKEE (reference sequence). Between the trimmed V and J ends, which lost 7 bases and 2 bases, there was a span of 10 bases.

This clonotype has at least ten counts. Here the CDR3 DNA reads TGCAGTGCTAACCACGGCGGGGGCCATACTGAAGCTTTCTTT. Its protein is CSANHGGGHTEAFF. J is TRBJ1-1 and V is TRBV20-1, with D possibly matching TRBD1 (6 bases). Germline V gives CDR1 DFQATT, CDR2 SNEGSKA (reference sequence). The V and J ends lost 4 bases and 5 bases respectively, with 17 bases between them. The CDR3 is made up of 14 amino acids.

This clonotype was counted at least ten times. The V call is TRBV3-1, the J call TRBJ2-1, with 8 bases identical to TRBD2. V shed 4 bases and J 5 bases; nucleotides not matched to a gene: 13. The germline gives CDR1 LGHDT, CDR2 YNNKEL (reference sequence). This CDR3 comprises 17 residues. CDR3 protein: CASSLREGGGKNNEQFF. The DNA for the CDR3 is TGTGCCAGCAGCCTCCGGGAGGGAGGGGGTAAAAACAATGAGCAGTTCTTC.

This clonotype appeared many times. The CDR3: CASSLSAGTYEQYF. In DNA form, the CDR3 reads TGTGCCAGCAGTTTATCAGCGGGAACCTACGAGCAGTACTTC. The chain is built from TRBV27 and TRBJ2-7, with 7 bases lining up with TRBD2. Germline CDR1 and CDR2: MNHEY and SMNVEV (reference sequence). This CDR3 is built from 14 residues. The ends lost 0 bases at V and 2 bases at J; junction bases unmatched: 1.

The chain links TRBV7-2 to TRBJ1-6, with 9 bases matching TRBD1. The CDR3 extends over 15 amino acids. Germline V gives CDR1 SGHTA, CDR2 FQGNSA. The junction had 3 bases not matched to a gene; V was cut back by 3 bases and J by 6 bases. The CDR3 coding sequence is TGTGCCAGCAGCTTGCGGGGACAGGGTAATTCACCCCTCCACTTT. Protein product: CASSLRGQGNSPLHF.

This clonotype was counted ten times or more. The chain links TRBV9 to TRBJ1-1; D not certain. The germline gives CDR1 SGDLS, CDR2 YYNGEE. V dropped 0 bases and J dropped 2 bases, with 11 bases sitting between them. CDR3 length: 15 residues. The CDR3 DNA reads TGTGCCAGCAGCGTAGACGTTAACGGTAACACTGAAGCTTTCTTT. This encodes CASSVDVNGNTEAFF.

This clonotype was recorded many times. The rearrangement uses TRBV3-1 and TRBJ2-1, with 10 positions matching TRBD2. The CDR3 spans 16 residues. J was trimmed by 9 bases and V by 3 bases; bases with no gene match: 11. Germline CDR1 and CDR2: LGHDT and YNNKEL (reference sequence). The CDR3 spells CASSHGAGGAKGEQFF. CDR3 in DNA: TGTGCCAGCAGCCACGGAGCGGGAGGGGCAAAAGGTGAGCAGTTCTTC.